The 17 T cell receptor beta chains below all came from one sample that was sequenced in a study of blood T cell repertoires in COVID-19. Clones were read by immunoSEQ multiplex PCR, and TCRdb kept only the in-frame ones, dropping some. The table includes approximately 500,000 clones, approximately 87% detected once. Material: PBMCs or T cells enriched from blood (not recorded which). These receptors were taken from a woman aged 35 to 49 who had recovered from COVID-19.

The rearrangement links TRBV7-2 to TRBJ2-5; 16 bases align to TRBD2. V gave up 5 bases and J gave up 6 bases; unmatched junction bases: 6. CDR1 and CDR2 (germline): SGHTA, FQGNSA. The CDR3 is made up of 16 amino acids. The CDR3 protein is CASSLQGLAGGKTQYF. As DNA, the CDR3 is TGTGCCAGCAGCCTCCAGGGACTAGCGGGGGGGAAGACCCAGTACTTC.

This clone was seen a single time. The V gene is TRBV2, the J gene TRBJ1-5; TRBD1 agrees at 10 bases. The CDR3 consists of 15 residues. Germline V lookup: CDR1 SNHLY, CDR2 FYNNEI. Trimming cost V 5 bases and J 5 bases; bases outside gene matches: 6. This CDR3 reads CASSTLTGGYQPQHF. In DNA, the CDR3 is TGTGCCAGCAGTACACTGACAGGGGGCTATCAGCCCCAGCATTTT.

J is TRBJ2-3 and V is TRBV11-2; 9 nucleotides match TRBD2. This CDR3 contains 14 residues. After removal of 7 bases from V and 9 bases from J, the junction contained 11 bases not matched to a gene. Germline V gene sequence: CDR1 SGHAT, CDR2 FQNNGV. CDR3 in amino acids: CASNLASGKGTQYF. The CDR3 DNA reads TGTGCCAGCAATTTGGCTAGCGGGAAGGGGACGCAGTATTTT.

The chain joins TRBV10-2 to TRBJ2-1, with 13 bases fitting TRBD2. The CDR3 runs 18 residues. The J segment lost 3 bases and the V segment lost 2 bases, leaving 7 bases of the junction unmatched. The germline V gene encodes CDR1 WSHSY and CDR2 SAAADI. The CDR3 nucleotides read TGCGCCAGCAGTGAGAGCCCGGGACTAGCGGGATTCTACAATGAGCAGTTCTTC. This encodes CASSESPGLAGFYNEQFF.

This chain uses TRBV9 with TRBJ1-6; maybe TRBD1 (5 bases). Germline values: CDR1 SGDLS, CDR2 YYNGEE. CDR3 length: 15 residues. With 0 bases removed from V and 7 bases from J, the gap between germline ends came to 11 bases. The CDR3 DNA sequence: TGTGCCAGCAGCGTAGAGGAGGGGAGGAATTCACCCCTCCACTTT. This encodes CASSVEEGRNSPLHF.

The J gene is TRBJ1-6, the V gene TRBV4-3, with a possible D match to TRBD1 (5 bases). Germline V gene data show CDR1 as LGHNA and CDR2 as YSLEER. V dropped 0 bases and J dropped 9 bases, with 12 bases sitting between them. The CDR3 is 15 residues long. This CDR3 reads CASSQDMGRSSPLHF. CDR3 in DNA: TGCGCCAGCAGCCAAGATATGGGGCGAAGTTCACCCCTCCACTTT.

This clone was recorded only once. CDR3 loop: CASSLGGGTGANVLTF. The CDR3 nucleotides read TGTGCCAGCAGCTTGGGGGGGGGCACTGGGGCCAACGTCCTGACTTTC. The chain recombines TRBV5-8 with TRBJ2-6, with D possibly TRBD2 on 7 matching bases. The CDR3 loop spans 16 amino acids. V lost 0 bases and J 2 bases, leaving 9 bases between the germline ends. The germline V gene encodes CDR1 SGHTS and CDR2 YDEGEE.

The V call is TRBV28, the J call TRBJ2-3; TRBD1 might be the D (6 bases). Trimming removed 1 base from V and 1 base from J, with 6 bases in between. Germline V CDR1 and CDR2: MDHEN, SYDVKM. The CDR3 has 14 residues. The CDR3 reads CASSLSGGTDTQYF. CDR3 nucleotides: TGTGCCAGCAGTTTATCAGGGGGCACAGATACGCAGTATTTT.

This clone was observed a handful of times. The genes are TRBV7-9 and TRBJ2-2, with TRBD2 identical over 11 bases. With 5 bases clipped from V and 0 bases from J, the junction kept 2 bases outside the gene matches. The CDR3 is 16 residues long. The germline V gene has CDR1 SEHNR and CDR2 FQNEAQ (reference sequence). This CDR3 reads CASSLTSGTNTGELFF. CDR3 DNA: TGTGCCAGCAGCCTGACTAGCGGGACGAACACCGGGGAGCTGTTTTTT.

The CDR3 DNA is TGTGCTAGTGGTTTGTCAGGGGCCCTGGGCACTGAAGCTTTCTTT. Its translation: CASGLSGALGTEAFF. The gene calls are TRBV12-5 and TRBJ1-1, with a weak D call TRBD1 (6 bases). V was cut by 2 bases and J by 4 bases, with 14 bases left in between. CDR1 is LGHNT and CDR2 is FRNRAP in the germline V gene. CDR3 length: 15 amino acids. The complete variable domain, with remaining parts taken from reference TRBV12-5 and TRBJ1-1, reads DARVTQTPRHKVTEMGQEVTMRCQPILGHNTVFWYRQTMMQGLELLAYFRNRAPLDDSGMPKDRFSAEMPDATLATLKIQPSEPRDSAVYFCASGLSGALGTEAFFGQGTRLTVV.

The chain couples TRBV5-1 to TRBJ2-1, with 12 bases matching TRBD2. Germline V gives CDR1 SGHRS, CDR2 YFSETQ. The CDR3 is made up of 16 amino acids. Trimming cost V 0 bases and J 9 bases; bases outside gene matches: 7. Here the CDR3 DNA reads TGCGCCAGCAGCTTGGGTTGGACTAGCGGGATACTTGAGCAGTTCTTC. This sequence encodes CASSLGWTSGILEQFF.

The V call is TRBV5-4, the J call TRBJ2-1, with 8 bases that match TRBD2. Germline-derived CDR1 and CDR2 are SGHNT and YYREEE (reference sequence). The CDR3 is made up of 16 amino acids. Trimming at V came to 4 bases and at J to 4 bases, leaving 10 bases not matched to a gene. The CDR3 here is CASSVLAGGLYNEQFF. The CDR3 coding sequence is TGTGCCAGCAGCGTACTGGCGGGAGGACTTTACAATGAGCAGTTCTTC.

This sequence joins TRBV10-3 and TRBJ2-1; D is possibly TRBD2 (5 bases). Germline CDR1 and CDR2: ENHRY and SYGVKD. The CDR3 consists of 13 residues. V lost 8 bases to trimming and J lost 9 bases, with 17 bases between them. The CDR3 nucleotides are TGTGCCATCGTAGCTAGCTCGGGTGGTGAGCAGTTCTTC. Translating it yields CAIVASSGGEQFF.

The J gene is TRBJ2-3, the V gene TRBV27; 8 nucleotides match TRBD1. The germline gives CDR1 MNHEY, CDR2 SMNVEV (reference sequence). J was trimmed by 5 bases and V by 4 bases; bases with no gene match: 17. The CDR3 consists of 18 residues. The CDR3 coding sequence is TGTGCCAGCAGTTCCTACAGGGGGGACACTAGCACGCGAGATACGCAGTATTTT. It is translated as CASSSYRGDTSTRDTQYF.

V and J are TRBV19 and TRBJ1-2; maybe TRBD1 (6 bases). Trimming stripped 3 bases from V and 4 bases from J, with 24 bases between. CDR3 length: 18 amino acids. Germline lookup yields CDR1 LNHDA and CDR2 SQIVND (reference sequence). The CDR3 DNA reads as TGTGCCAGTAGTATTAGCCCCCCTTTTCCCGGGACACTCTATGGCTACACCTTC. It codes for CASSISPPFPGTLYGYTF.

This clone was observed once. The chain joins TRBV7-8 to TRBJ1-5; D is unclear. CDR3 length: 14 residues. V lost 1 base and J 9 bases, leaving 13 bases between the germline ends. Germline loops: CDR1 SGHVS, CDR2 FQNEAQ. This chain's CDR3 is CASSLVQTSSPQHF. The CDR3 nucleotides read TGTGCCAGCAGCTTAGTCCAAACATCCTCGCCCCAGCATTTT.

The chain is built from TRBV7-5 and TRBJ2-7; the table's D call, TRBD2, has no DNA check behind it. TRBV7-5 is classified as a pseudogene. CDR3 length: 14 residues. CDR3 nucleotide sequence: TGTGCCAGAAGCTTAAAATCGGGAGGCTACGAGCAGTACTTC. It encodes CARSLKSGGYEQYF.